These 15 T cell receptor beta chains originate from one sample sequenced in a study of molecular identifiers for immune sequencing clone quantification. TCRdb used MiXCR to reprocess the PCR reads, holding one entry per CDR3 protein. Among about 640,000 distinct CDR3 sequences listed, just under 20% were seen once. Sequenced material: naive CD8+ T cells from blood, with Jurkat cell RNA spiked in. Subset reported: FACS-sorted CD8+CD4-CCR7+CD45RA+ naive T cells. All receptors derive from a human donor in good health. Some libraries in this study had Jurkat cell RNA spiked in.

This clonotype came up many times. As DNA, the CDR3 is TGTGCCAGCAGTGAACTTCAGGGTTACACTGAAGCTTTCTTT. It is translated as CASSELQGYTEAFF. The V gene is TRBV27, the J gene TRBJ1-1, with D perhaps TRBD1 (5 bases). V lost 5 bases and J 3 bases, leaving 13 bases between the germline ends. The CDR3 covers 14 residues. The germline V gene encodes CDR1 MNHEY and CDR2 SMNVEV (reference sequence).

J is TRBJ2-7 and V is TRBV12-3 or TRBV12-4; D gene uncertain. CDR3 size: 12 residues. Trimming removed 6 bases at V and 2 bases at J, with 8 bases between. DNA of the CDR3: TGTGCCAGCAGCGCTGAGGCCTACGAGCAGTACTTC. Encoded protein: CASSAEAYEQYF.

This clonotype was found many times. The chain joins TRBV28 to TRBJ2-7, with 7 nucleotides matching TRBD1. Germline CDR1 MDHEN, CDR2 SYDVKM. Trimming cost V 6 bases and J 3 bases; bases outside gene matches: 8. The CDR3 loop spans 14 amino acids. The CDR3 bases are TGTGCCAGCAGCCTGGTATCAGGGGGCTACGAGCAGTACTTC. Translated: CASSLVSGGYEQYF.

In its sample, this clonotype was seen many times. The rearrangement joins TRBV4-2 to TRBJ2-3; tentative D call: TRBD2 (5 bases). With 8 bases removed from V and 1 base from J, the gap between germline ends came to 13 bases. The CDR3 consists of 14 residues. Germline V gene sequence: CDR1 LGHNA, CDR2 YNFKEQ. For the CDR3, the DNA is TGTGCCAGCGGTAAGGACTTAGGCACAGATACGCAGTATTTT. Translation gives CASGKDLGTDTQYF.

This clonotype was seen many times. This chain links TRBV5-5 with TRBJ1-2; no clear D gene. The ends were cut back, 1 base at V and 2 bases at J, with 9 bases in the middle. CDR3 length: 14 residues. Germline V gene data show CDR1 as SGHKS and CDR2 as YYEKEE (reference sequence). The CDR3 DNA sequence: TGTGCCAGCAGCTTGAGGTGGAGAAACTATGGCTACACCTTC. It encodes CASSLRWRNYGYTF. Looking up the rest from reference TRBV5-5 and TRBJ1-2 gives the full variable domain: DAGVTQSPTHLIKTRGQQVTLRCSPISGHKSVSWYQQVLGQGPQFIFQYYEKEERGRGNFPDRFSARQFPNYSSELNVNALLLGDSALYLCASSLRWRNYGYTFGSGTRLTVV.

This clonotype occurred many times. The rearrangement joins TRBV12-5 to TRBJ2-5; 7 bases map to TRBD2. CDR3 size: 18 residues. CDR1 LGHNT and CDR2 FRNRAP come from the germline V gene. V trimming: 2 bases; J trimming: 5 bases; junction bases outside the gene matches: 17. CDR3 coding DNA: TGTGCTAGTGGTTTGTTGCCAGCGGGGAATATATTTGCGGAGACCCAGTACTTC. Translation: CASGLLPAGNIFAETQYF.

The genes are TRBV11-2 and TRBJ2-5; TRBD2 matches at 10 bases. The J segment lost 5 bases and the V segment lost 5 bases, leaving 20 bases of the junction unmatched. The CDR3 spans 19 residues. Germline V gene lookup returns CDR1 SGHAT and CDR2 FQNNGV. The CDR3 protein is CASSPLGGERGGSMETQYF. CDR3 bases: TGTGCCAGCAGCCCCCTTGGGGGGGAGCGGGGGGGATCTATGGAGACCCAGTACTTC.

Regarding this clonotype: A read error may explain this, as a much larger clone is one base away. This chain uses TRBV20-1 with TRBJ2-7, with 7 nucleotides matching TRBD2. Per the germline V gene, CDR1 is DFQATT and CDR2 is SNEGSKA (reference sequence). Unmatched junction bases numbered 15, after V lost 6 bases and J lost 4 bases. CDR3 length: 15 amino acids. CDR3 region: CSAAKRGGRSYEQYF. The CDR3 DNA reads TGCAGTGCCGCAAAAAGGGGCGGGAGATCTTACGAGCAGTACTTC.

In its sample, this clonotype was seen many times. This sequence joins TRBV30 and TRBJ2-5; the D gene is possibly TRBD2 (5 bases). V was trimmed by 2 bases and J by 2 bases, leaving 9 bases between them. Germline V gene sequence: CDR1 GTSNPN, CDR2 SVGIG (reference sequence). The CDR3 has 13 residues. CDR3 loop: CAWSSGVQETQYF. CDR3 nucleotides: TGTGCCTGGAGTAGCGGAGTACAAGAGACCCAGTACTTC.

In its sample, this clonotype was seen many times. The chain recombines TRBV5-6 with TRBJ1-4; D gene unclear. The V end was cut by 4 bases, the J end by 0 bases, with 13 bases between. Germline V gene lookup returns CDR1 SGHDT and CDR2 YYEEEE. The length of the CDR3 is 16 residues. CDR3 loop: CASSPDPGATNEKLFF. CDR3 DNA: TGTGCCAGCAGCCCCGACCCGGGAGCAACTAATGAAAAACTGTTTTTT. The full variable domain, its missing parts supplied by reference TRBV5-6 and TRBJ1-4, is DAGVTQSPTHLIKTRGQQVTLRCSPKSGHDTVSWYQQALGQGPQFIFQYYEEEERQRGNFPDRFSGHQFPNYSSELNVNALLLGDSALYLCASSPDPGATNEKLFFGSGTQLSVL.

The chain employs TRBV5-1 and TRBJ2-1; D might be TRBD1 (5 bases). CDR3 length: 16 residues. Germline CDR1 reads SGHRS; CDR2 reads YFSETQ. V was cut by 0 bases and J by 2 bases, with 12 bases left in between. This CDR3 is CASSLEDTGPYNEQFF. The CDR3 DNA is TGCGCCAGCAGCTTGGAGGACACCGGGCCCTACAATGAGCAGTTCTTC.

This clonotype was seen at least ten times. Here the CDR3 DNA reads TGTGCCAGCAGTACACCCGACGGGGCCCTTCCCGGGGAAGGCGATCAGCCCCAGCATTTT. Protein sequence: CASSTPDGALPGEGDQPQHF. The V and J genes are TRBV28 and TRBJ1-5; a weak D match, TRBD1 (5 bases). V was shortened by 5 bases and J by 5 bases, with 31 bases between the two germline ends. In germline, CDR1 is MDHEN, CDR2 SYDVKM. This CDR3 contains 20 residues.

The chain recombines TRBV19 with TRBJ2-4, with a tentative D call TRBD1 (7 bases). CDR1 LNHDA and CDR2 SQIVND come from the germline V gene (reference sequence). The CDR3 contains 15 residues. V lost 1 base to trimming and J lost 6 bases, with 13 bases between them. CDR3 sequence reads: CASSIGSRGANIQYF. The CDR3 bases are TGTGCCAGTAGTATAGGTAGCAGGGGGGCAAACATTCAGTACTTC.

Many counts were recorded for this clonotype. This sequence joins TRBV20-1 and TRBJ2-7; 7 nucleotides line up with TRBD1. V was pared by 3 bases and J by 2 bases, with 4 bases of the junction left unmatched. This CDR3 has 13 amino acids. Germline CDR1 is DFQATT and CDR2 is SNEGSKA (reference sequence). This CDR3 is CSASGDSTYEQYF. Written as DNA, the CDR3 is TGCAGTGCTAGCGGGGACAGCACCTACGAGCAGTACTTC.

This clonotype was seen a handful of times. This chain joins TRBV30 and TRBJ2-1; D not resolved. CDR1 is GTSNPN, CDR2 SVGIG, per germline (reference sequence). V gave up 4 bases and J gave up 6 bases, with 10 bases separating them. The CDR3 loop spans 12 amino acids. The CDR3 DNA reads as TGTGCCTGGATTGGGCCCGTCAATGAGCAGTTCTTC. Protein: CAWIGPVNEQFF.